Described below is a single T cell receptor (beta chain) sequence and its context. Original processing methods: Nucleated cell counts were estimated from reference gene primer amplification. Clones were read by immunoSEQ multiplex PCR, and TCRdb kept only the in-frame ones, dropping some. V and J calls and clone size are those listed in that table; D and trimming were worked out from the DNA. The sample lists approximately 360,000 clones; about 89% were seen once. The sample is drawn from a study of blood T cell repertoires in COVID-19. The CDR3 totals 14 residues. The ends lost 5 bases at V and 6 bases at J; junction bases unmatched: 7. The V gene's germline CDR1 is SGHVS and CDR2 FQNEAQ.

The clonotype comes from a man aged 35 to 55 with acute or convalescent COVID-19. The sample comprised peripheral blood. The chain employs TRBV7-8 and TRBJ2-1; 7 nucleotides align to TRBD2. CDR3 amino acids: CASSKRTSPNEQFF. The CDR3 region has the DNA TGTGCCAGCAGCAAGCGGACTAGTCCCAATGAGCAGTTCTTC. The variable domain in full, completed from reference TRBV7-8 and TRBJ2-1, reads GAGVSQSPRYKVAKRGQDVALRCDPISGHVSLFWYQQALGQGPEFLTYFQNEAQLDKSGLPSDRFFAERPEGSVSTLKIQRTQQEDSAVYLCASSKRTSPNEQFFGPGTRLTVL.